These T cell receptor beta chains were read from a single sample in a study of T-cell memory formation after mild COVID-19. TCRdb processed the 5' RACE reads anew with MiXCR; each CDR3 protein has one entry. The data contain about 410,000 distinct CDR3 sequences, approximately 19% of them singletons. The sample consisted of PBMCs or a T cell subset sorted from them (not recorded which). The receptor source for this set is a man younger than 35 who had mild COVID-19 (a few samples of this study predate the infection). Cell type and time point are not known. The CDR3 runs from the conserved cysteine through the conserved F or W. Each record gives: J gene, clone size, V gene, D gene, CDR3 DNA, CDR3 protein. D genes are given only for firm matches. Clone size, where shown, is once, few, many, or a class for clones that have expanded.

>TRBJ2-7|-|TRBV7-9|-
TGTGCCAGCAGTTCTACTTCAGCAGGGCTTGACTACGAGCAGTACTTC
CASSSTSAGLDYEQYF
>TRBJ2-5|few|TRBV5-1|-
TGCGCCAGCAGCATGACGGAGACCCAGTACTTC
CASSMTETQYF
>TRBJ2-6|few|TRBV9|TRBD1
TGTGCCAGCACCCGACGGGACAGGGTTTTAAGCTCTGGGGCCAACGTCCTGACTTTC
CASTRRDRVLSSGANVLTF
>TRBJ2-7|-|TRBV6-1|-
TGTGCCAGCAGTACCGGGACGGTAAGCTCCTACGAGCAGTACTTC
CASSTGTVSSYEQYF
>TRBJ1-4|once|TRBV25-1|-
TGTGCCAGCAAGCGCCAGGTCCCTGAAAAACTGTTTTTT
CASKRQVPEKLFF
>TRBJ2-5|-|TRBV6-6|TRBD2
TGTGCCAGCAGTTATCGCGGGGGGCCGGGGGAGACCCAGTACTTC
CASSYRGGPGETQYF
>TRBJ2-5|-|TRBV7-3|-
TGTGCCAGCAGCCGGACCGGGGCCAGCCAAGAGACCCAGTACTTC
CASSRTGASQETQYF
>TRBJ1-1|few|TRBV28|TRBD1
TGTGCCAGCAGTTACGGAAGGACAGGGAACACTGAAGCTTTCTTT
CASSYGRTGNTEAFF
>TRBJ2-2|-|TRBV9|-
TGTGCCAGCGCGGCAGGGAGGACCGGGGAGCTGTTTTTT
CASAAGRTGELFF
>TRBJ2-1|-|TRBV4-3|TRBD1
TGCGCCAGCAGCCAAGAGACAGGGGTACTGTGGGTTTCCTACAATGAGCAGTTCTTC
CASSQETGVLWVSYNEQFF
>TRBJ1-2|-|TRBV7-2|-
TGTGCCAGCAGCTCCTCGGTGGGCATCAGCCATTATGGCTACACCTTC
CASSSSVGISHYGYTF
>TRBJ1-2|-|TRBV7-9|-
TGTGCCAGCAGCTCAGAGGCCGTCTATGGCTACACCTTC
CASSSEAVYGYTF
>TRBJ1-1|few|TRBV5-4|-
TGTGCCAGCAGCTTGGCCGGGCGGTGGACTGAAGCTTTCTTT
CASSLAGRWTEAFF
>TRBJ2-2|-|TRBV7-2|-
TGTGCCAGCACCGATAGACGGAGCGGGGAGCTGTTTTTT
CASTDRRSGELFF
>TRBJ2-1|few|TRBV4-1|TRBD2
TGCGCCAGCAGCCCTCGACGGGGGGGCCTCGATGAGCAGTTCTTC
CASSPRRGGLDEQFF
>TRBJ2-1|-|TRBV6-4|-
TGTGCCAGCAGCCAGTCAGCCGGGGAGTACAATGAGCAGTTCTTC
CASSQSAGEYNEQFF
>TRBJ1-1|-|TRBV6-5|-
TGTGCCAGCAGTTACCGCGCACCCGTGAACACTGAAGCTTTCTTT
CASSYRAPVNTEAFF